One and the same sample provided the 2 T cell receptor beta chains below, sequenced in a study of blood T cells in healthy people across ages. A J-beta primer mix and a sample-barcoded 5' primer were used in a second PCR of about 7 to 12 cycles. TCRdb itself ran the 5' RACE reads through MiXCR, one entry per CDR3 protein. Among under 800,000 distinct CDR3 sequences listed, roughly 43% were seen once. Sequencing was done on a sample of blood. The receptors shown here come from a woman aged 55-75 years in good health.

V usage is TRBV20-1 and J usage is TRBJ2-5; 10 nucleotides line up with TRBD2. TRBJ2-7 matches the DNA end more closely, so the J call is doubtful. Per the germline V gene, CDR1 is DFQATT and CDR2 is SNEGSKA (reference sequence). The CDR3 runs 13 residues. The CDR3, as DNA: TGCAGTGCCAAGGGGACTAGCGACTACGAGCAGTACTTC. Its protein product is CSAKGTSDYEQYF.

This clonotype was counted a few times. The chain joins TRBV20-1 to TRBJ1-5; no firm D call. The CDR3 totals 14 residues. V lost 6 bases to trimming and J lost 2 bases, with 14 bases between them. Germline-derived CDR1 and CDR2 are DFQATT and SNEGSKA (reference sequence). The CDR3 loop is CSALDDRGNQPQHF. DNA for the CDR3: TGCAGTGCCCTGGATGACCGGGGCAATCAGCCCCAGCATTTT.